The sequence of this T cell receptor (beta chain) was determined in a study of T cell changes during pregnancy in multiple sclerosis. Produced via immunoSEQ multiplex PCR; TCRdb's table is partial and in-frame only. The data contain just under 45,000 clones, roughly 92% of them singletons. The ends were cut back, 6 bases at V and 2 bases at J, with 10 bases in the middle. The germline V gene encodes CDR1 SQVTM and CDR2 ANQGSEA. The CDR3 is 12 residues long. This sequence originates from a female donor with multiple sclerosis, enrolled in a pregnancy study. The chain has TRBV29-1 and TRBJ1-2; D call uncertain. The sample here was CD4+ T cells from peripheral blood mononuclear cells, taken in the first trimester of pregnancy. CDR3 sequence: CSVTTGNYGYTF. The DNA for the CDR3 is TGCAGCGTCACGACGGGGAACTATGGCTACACCTTC. Full variable domain (rest looked up from reference TRBV29-1 and TRBJ1-2): SAVISQKPSRDICQRGTSLTIQCQVDSQVTMMFWYRQQPGQSLTLIATANQGSEATYESGFVIDKFPISRPNLTFSTLTVSNMSPEDSSIYLCSVTTGNYGYTFGSGTRLTVV.